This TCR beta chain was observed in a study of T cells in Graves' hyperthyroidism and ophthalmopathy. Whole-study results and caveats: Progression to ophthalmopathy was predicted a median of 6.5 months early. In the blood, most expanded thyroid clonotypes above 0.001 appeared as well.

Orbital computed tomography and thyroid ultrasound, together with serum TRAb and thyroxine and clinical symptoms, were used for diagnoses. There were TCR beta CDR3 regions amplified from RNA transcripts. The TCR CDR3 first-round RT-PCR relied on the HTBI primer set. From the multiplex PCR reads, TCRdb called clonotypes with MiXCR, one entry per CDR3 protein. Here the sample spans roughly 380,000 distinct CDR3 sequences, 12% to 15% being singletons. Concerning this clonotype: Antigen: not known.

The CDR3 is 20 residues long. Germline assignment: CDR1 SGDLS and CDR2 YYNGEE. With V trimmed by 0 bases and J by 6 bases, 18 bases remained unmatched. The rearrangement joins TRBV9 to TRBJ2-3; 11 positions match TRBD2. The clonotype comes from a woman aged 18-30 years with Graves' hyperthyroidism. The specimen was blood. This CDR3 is CASSVGTQQGLAGITDTQYF. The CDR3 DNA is TGTGCCAGCAGCGTAGGGACCCAACAAGGACTAGCGGGCATAACGGATACGCAGTATTTT.